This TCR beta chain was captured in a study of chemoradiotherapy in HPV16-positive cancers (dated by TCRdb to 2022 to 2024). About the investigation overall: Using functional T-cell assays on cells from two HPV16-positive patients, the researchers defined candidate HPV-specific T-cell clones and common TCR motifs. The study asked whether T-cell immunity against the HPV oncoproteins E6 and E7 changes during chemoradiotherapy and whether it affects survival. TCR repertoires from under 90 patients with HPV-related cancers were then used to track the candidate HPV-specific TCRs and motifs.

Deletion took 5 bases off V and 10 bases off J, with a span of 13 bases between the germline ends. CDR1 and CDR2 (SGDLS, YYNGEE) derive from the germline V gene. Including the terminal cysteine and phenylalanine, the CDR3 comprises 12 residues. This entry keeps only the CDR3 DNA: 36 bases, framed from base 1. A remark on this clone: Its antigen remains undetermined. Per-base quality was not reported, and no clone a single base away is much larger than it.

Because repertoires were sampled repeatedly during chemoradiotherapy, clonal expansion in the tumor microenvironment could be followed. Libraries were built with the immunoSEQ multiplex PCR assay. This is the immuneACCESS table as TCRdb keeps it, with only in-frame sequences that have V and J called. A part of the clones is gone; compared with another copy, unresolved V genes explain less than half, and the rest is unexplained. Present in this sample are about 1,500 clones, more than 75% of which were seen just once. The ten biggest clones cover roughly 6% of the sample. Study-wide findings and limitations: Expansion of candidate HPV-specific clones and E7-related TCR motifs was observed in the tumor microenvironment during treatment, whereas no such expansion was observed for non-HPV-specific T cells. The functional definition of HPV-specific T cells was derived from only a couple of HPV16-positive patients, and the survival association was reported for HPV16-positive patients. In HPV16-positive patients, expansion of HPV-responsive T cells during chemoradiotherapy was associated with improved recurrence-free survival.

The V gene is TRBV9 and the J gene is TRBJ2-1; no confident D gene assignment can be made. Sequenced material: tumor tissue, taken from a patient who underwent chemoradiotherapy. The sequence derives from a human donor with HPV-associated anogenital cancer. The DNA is TGTGCCAGCAGTGGTGGGTTCTCGGAGCAGTTCTTC. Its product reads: CASSGGFSEQFF.